The 32 T cell receptor beta chains below all came from one sample that was sequenced in a study of sequential checkpoint blockade in melanoma. Libraries were prepared by immunoSEQ multiplex PCR; TCRdb keeps only in-frame clonotypes and omits some of them. The sample lists over 10,000 clones; 25% to 35% were seen once. As to treatment: randomized to nivolumab then ipilimumab (arm A) or the reverse (arm B). The material sequenced was tumor tissue (inferred from file names), taken from a patient given nivolumab and ipilimumab in sequence. The source of these receptors is a human donor with melanoma.

This rearrangement joins TRBV7-2 to TRBJ2-4; D gene uncertain. V was pared by 1 base and J by 9 bases, with 10 bases between. Germline values: CDR1 SGHTA, CDR2 FQGNSA. CDR3 size: 13 residues. The CDR3 region is CASSLGHLSIQYF. DNA of the CDR3: TGTGCCAGCAGCTTAGGACATCTCTCCATTCAGTACTTC.

This chain uses TRBV14 with TRBJ2-7, with 7 bases aligning to TRBD1. Trimming removed 4 bases from V and 3 bases from J; junction bases left unmatched: 6. CDR3 length equals 14 residues. The V gene's germline CDR1 is SGHDN and CDR2 FVKESK. The CDR3 sequence: CASSPTGLYYEQYF. The CDR3, as DNA: TGTGCCAGCAGCCCGACAGGGCTATACTACGAGCAGTACTTC.

This chain links TRBV28 with TRBJ1-1; 10 positions agree with TRBD1. CDR3 length: 13 residues. Trimming removed 3 bases from V and 5 bases from J; junction bases left unmatched: 0. The V gene's germline CDR1 is MDHEN and CDR2 SYDVKM. DNA for the CDR3: TGTGCCAGCAGTTTGGGACAGGGGACTGAAGCTTTCTTT. Its translation is CASSLGQGTEAFF.

This sequence joins TRBV11-3 and TRBJ2-1, with D maybe TRBD2 (6 bases). CDR3 length: 14 amino acids. V lost 5 bases, J lost 8 bases, and 16 bases lay in between. Germline CDR1 reads SGHNT; CDR2 reads YENEEA. The CDR3 DNA is TGTGCCAGCAGCCTGAACGTGGAGGGTGATGAGCAGTTCTTC. Its translation: CASSLNVEGDEQFF.

This clone has more than one count but fewer than ten. The chain employs TRBV5-1 and TRBJ2-5, with D perhaps TRBD1 (6 bases). Trimming took 0 bases from V and 5 from J, leaving 11 bases between them. The CDR3 sequence is 14 residues long. Germline CDR1 SGHRS, CDR2 YFSETQ. CDR3 sequence: CASSLGTAAETQYF. The CDR3 DNA reads as TGCGCCAGCAGCTTGGGGACAGCGGCGGAGACCCAGTACTTC. Full variable domain (outside the CDR3, taken from reference TRBV5-1 and TRBJ2-5): KAGVTQTPRYLIKTRGQQVTLSCSPISGHRSVSWYQQTPGQGLQFLFEYFSETQRNKGNFPGRFSGRQFSNSRSEMNVSTLELGDSALYLCASSLGTAAETQYFGPGTRLLVL.

This chain joins TRBV29-1 and TRBJ2-1; TRBD2 aligns across 9 bases. The germline V gene has CDR1 SQVTM and CDR2 ANQGSEA. The length of the CDR3 is 14 residues. The V gene end was trimmed by 3 bases and the J gene end by 7 bases; junction bases not matched to a gene: 7. CDR3 coding DNA: TGCAGCGTTGATGATACGCGGGGGGGGAATGAGCAGTTCTTC. Translated, it gives CSVDDTRGGNEQFF.

V gene TRBV7-6 combines with J gene TRBJ2-7; 7 positions agree with TRBD2. Germline V CDR1 and CDR2: SGHVS, FNYEAQ. The length of the CDR3 is 20 residues. Trimming took 6 bases from V and 1 from J; bases not matched to a gene: 24. The CDR3 spells CASRQATGRGGAGPSYEQYF. The CDR3 DNA follows: TGTGCCAGCAGACAGGCTACCGGGCGTGGGGGAGCGGGACCTTCCTACGAGCAGTACTTC.

The CDR3 is CASSTGGEQYF. Here the CDR3 DNA reads TGTGCCAGTAGCACAGGGGGCGAGCAGTACTTC. V gene TRBV19 combines with J gene TRBJ2-7; 8 bases agree with TRBD1. J was trimmed by 6 bases and V by 6 bases; bases with no gene match: 1. Germline V gives CDR1 LNHDA, CDR2 SQIVND (reference sequence). The CDR3 consists of 11 residues.

This rearrangement joins TRBV28 to TRBJ1-5; D remains unclear. Between the trimmed V and J ends, which lost 3 bases and 7 bases, there was a span of 13 bases. Germline CDR1 is MDHEN and CDR2 is SYDVKM. CDR3 length: 14 residues. The chain's CDR3 is CASSLGMLRQPQHF. As DNA, the CDR3 is TGTGCCAGCAGTTTGGGGATGCTGAGACAGCCCCAGCATTTT. The variable domain in full, completed from reference TRBV28 and TRBJ1-5, reads DVKVTQSSRYLVKRTGEKVFLECVQDMDHENMFWYRQDPGLGLRLIYFSYDVKMKEKGDIPEGYSVSREKKERFSLILESASTNQTSMYLCASSLGMLRQPQHFGDGTRLSIL.

In this sample, this clone turned up a few times. V is TRBV5-3 and J is TRBJ1-2; a possible D gene is TRBD1 (5 bases). TRBV5-3 belongs to the ORF category, with a function that is uncertain. The CDR3 is made up of 18 amino acids. V was shortened by 0 bases and J by 0 bases, with 18 bases between the two germline ends. CDR3 DNA sequence: TGTGCCAGAAGCTTGGAACAACAGGAGCGCCCGACTAACTATGGCTACACCTTC. Translation gives CARSLEQQERPTNYGYTF.

This chain joins TRBV9 and TRBJ1-2, with 7 bases identical to TRBD1. J was trimmed by 8 bases and V by 0 bases; bases with no gene match: 4. Germline CDR1 SGDLS, CDR2 YYNGEE. The length of the CDR3 is 13 residues. This CDR3 reads CASSVDGGGGYTF. CDR3 bases: TGTGCCAGCAGCGTAGATGGAGGGGGCGGCTACACCTTC.

This clone has a handful of counts. The V gene is TRBV19, the J gene TRBJ2-1; D is unresolved. V was trimmed by 5 bases and J by 8 bases, leaving 10 bases between them. The germline V gene encodes CDR1 LNHDA and CDR2 SQIVND (reference sequence). The CDR3 spans 12 residues. CDR3 protein: CASSAPWHEQFF. In nucleotides, the CDR3 is TGTGCCAGTAGTGCCCCATGGCATGAGCAGTTCTTC.

The table lists this clone with a few counts. The chain employs TRBV28 and TRBJ1-2; 10 bases line up with TRBD1. V shed 4 bases and J 8 bases; nucleotides not matched to a gene: 10. The CDR3 sequence is 15 residues long. The germline CDR1 and CDR2 sequences are MDHEN and SYDVKM. CDR3 sequence reads: CASSYGTGAVSGYTF. The CDR3 DNA reads as TGTGCCAGCAGTTATGGGACAGGGGCCGTCAGCGGCTACACCTTC.

V is TRBV16 and J is TRBJ2-3, with a weak D call TRBD1 (6 bases). Trimming left V 4 bases short and J 4 bases short, with 9 bases between. The CDR3 length is 13 residues. Germline V gene lookup returns CDR1 KGHSY and CDR2 FQNENV. CDR3 sequence: CASSLNRADTQYF. The CDR3 DNA sequence: TGTGCCAGCAGCCTGAACAGGGCAGATACGCAGTATTTT.

V gene TRBV5-1 combines with J gene TRBJ2-1, with a weak D call TRBD2 (6 bases). The V gene lost 2 bases and the J gene lost 3 bases, with 9 bases spanning the gap. The CDR3 spans 14 residues. Germline V gives CDR1 SGHRS, CDR2 YFSETQ. The CDR3 is CASSFSGSYNEQFF. The CDR3 nucleotides are TGCGCCAGCAGCTTTAGCGGAAGCTACAATGAGCAGTTCTTC.

The V and J genes are TRBV15 and TRBJ2-1; the match to TRBD2 covers 7 bases. With V trimmed by 2 bases and J by 5 bases, 15 bases remained unmatched. Germline assignment: CDR1 LNHNV and CDR2 YYDKDF (reference sequence). The CDR3 loop spans 18 amino acids. DNA of the CDR3: TGTGCCACCAGCAGACAAACAGGTTGGGGGGGTATCAACAATGAGCAGTTCTTC. Protein sequence: CATSRQTGWGGINNEQFF. The full variable domain, with the rest looked up from reference TRBV15 and TRBJ2-1, is DAMVIQNPRYQVTQFGKPVTLSCSQTLNHNVMYWYQQKSSQAPKLLFHYYDKDFNNEADTPDNFQSRRPNTSFCFLDIRSPGLGDTAMYLCATSRQTGWGGINNEQFFGPGTRLTVL.

The chain combines TRBV29-1 with TRBJ2-1, with unresolved D. CDR1 SQVTM and CDR2 ANQGSEA come from the germline V gene. The length of the CDR3 is 13 residues. Trimming removed 1 base from V and 5 bases from J, with 9 bases in between. The CDR3 DNA sequence: TGCAGCGTTGAAGTCTCCCGCGACAATGAGCAGTTCTTC. The encoded protein is CSVEVSRDNEQFF.

The genes are TRBV14 and TRBJ2-3; no firm D call. Germline loops: CDR1 SGHDN, CDR2 FVKESK. The CDR3 runs to 12 residues. The V end was cut by 5 bases, the J end by 4 bases, with 7 bases between. Written as DNA, the CDR3 is TGTGCCAGCAGCTCCCCCGCAGATACGCAGTATTTT. Translated, it gives CASSSPADTQYF.

There are many counts of this clone. V is TRBV6-8 and J is TRBJ2-2; tentatively, D is TRBD1 (7 bases). Germline values: CDR1 MNHGY, CDR2 SAAAGT. The CDR3 length is 16 residues. V gave up 10 bases and J gave up 0 bases, with 18 bases separating them. The CDR3 nucleotides read TGTGCCATCAGGGGGGACGGGAGCTCGAACACCGGGGAGCTGTTTTTT. It specifies CAIRGDGSSNTGELFF.

This clone was counted a few times. This chain uses TRBV28 with TRBJ1-5; TRBD1 agrees at 7 bases. Trimming took 2 bases from V and 5 from J; bases not matched to a gene: 6. The germline V gene encodes CDR1 MDHEN and CDR2 SYDVKM. The CDR3 is 15 residues long. In DNA, the CDR3 is TGTGCCAGCAGTTTAGCCGACAGGGAGGATCAGCCCCAGCATTTT. This translates into CASSLADREDQPQHF. Filled out from reference TRBV28 and TRBJ1-5, the complete variable domain reads DVKVTQSSRYLVKRTGEKVFLECVQDMDHENMFWYRQDPGLGLRLIYFSYDVKMKEKGDIPEGYSVSREKKERFSLILESASTNQTSMYLCASSLADREDQPQHFGDGTRLSIL.

This CDR3 is CASSRAAYRGDGELFF. The DNA for the CDR3 is TGTGCCAGTAGTAGAGCAGCCTACAGGGGTGACGGGGAGCTGTTTTTT. The J gene is TRBJ2-2, the V gene TRBV19; 7 nucleotides align to TRBD1. Germline V CDR1 and CDR2: LNHDA, SQIVND (reference sequence). Trimming took 4 bases from V and 7 from J; bases not matched to a gene: 12. This CDR3 spans 16 amino acids.

The gene calls are TRBV5-1 and TRBJ1-1; D may be TRBD1 (5 bases). The CDR3 is 18 amino acids. The germline gives CDR1 SGHRS, CDR2 YFSETQ. The V end lost 0 bases, the J end lost 3 bases, and 21 bases lay between the germline ends. CDR3 DNA sequence: TGCGCCAGCAGCTTGGGACCAGGGTGTTGTTTTGTTGACACTGAAGCTTTCTTT. It translates to CASSLGPGCCFVDTEAFF.

This clone was observed a handful of times. The rearrangement links TRBV12-5 to TRBJ2-2; 12 nucleotides align to TRBD2. The CDR3 sequence is 15 residues long. CDR1 is LGHNT, CDR2 FRNRAP, per germline. The CDR3 DNA reads as TGTGCCAGCGGACTAGCGGGATTGGGGGCCGGGGAGCTGTTTTTT. Its protein is CASGLAGLGAGELFF. Full variable domain (remainder filled in from reference TRBV12-5 and TRBJ2-2): DARVTQTPRHKVTEMGQEVTMRCQPILGHNTVFWYRQTMMQGLELLAYFRNRAPLDDSGMPKDRFSAEMPDATLATLKIQPSEPRDSAVYFCASGLAGLGAGELFFGEGSRLTVL.

This clone has a handful of counts. The chain employs TRBV6-8 and TRBJ2-7; TRBD1 matches 8 bases. Losses at the gene ends were 1 base for V and 0 bases for J; bases not matched to a gene: 8. Per germline, CDR1 MNHGY and CDR2 SAAAGT. The CDR3 spans 17 residues. The CDR3 loop is CASSYFRQGKISYEQYF. The CDR3 DNA sequence: TGTGCCAGCAGTTACTTCCGACAGGGGAAGATCTCCTACGAGCAGTACTTC.

The chain recombines TRBV29-1 with TRBJ1-1; D is unclear. Deletions cut 3 bases from V and 1 base from J, with 6 bases between. The CDR3 is made up of 12 amino acids. Germline assignment: CDR1 SQVTM and CDR2 ANQGSEA. The CDR3 loop reads CSVDAWNTEAFF. The CDR3 coding sequence is TGCAGCGTTGACGCCTGGAACACTGAAGCTTTCTTT.

This sequence joins TRBV11-3 and TRBJ2-1, with 12 positions matching TRBD1. The trim removed 1 base at V and 7 bases at J, leaving 5 bases unmatched. This CDR3 spans 16 amino acids. Germline V gives CDR1 SGHNT, CDR2 YENEEA. CDR3 loop: CASSLGDRGRSNEQFF. DNA for the CDR3: TGTGCCAGCAGCTTAGGGGACAGGGGGCGATCAAATGAGCAGTTCTTC.

This clone was seen only a few times. V usage is TRBV11-3 and J usage is TRBJ1-4; D may be TRBD1 (5 bases). The V end lost 3 bases, the J end lost 1 base, and 9 bases lay between the germline ends. Germline V gene data show CDR1 as SGHNT and CDR2 as YENEEA. This CDR3 is built from 15 residues. This chain's CDR3 is CASSLRGGTNEKLFF. DNA for the CDR3: TGTGCCAGCAGCTTGCGGGGGGGAACTAATGAAAAACTGTTTTTT.

The rearrangement uses TRBV5-1 and TRBJ2-3; 9 bases are shared with TRBD2. CDR1 and CDR2 (germline): SGHRS, YFSETQ. The CDR3 is made up of 21 amino acids. The junction had 24 bases not matched to a gene; V was cut back by 2 bases and J by 5 bases. CDR3 amino acids: CASSFYRTIAGVYQYGDTQYF. CDR3 sequence (DNA): TGCGCCAGCAGCTTTTACCGTACTATAGCGGGAGTCTACCAGTATGGAGATACGCAGTATTTT.

The rearrangement uses TRBV7-7 and TRBJ2-6; 8 nucleotides align to TRBD1. Germline V gene lookup returns CDR1 SSHAT and CDR2 FNYEAQ (reference sequence). V dropped 6 bases and J dropped 0; count of bases not matched to a gene: 13. The length of the CDR3 is 19 residues. For the CDR3, the DNA is TGTGCCAGCAGTTCCCCTGACAGGGGTCATTTCTCTGGGGCCAACGTCCTGACTTTC. It translates to CASSSPDRGHFSGANVLTF.

CDR3: CASSLGVGSTGELFF. The DNA for the CDR3 is TGTGCCAGCAGCTTGGGGGTGGGGAGCACCGGGGAGCTGTTTTTT. The rearrangement joins TRBV11-3 to TRBJ2-2; TRBD1 or TRBD2 may be the D gene (5 bases each). V was pared by 3 bases and J by 4 bases, with 12 bases between. The germline CDR1 and CDR2 sequences are SGHNT and YENEEA. The length of the CDR3 is 15 residues.

The chain links TRBV19 to TRBJ1-2; 12 bases map to TRBD1. CDR3 length: 18 amino acids. Germline trimming cut 8 bases from V and 7 bases from J; bases unmatched to any gene: 20. Germline values: CDR1 LNHDA, CDR2 SQIVND (reference sequence). The CDR3 sequence is CASEYGTGGASAVAGYTF. The CDR3 DNA follows: TGTGCCAGTGAGTATGGGACAGGGGGCGCGTCGGCCGTGGCTGGCTACACCTTC.

This clone has more than one count but fewer than ten. The chain combines TRBV28 with TRBJ2-7, with 8 nucleotides matching TRBD1. The CDR3 is 14 residues long. After removal of 3 bases from V and 2 bases from J, the junction contained 3 bases not matched to a gene. Germline lookup yields CDR1 MDHEN and CDR2 SYDVKM. CDR3 region: CASSLTGATYEQYF. In nucleotides, the CDR3 is TGTGCCAGCAGTTTGACAGGGGCGACCTACGAGCAGTACTTC.